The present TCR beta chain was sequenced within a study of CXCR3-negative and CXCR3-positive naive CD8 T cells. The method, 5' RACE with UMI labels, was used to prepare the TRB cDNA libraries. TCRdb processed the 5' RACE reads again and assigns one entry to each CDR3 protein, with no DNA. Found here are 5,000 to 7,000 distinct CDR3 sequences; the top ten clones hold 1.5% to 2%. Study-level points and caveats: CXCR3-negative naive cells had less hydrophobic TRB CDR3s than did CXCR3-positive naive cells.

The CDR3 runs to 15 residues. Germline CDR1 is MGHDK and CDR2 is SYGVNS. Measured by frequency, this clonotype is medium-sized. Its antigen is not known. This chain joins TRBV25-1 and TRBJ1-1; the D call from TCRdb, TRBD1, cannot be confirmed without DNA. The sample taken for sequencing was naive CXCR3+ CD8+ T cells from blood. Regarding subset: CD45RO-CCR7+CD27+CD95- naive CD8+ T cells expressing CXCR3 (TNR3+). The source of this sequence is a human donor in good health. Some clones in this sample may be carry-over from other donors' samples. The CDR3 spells CASSDLRDRVTEAFF. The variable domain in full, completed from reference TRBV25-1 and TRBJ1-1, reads EADIYQTPRYLVIGTGKKITLECSQTMGHDKMYWYQQDPGMELHLIHYSYGVNSTEKGDLSSESTVSRIRTEHFPLTLESARPSHTSQYLCASSDLRDRVTEAFFGQGTRLTVV.